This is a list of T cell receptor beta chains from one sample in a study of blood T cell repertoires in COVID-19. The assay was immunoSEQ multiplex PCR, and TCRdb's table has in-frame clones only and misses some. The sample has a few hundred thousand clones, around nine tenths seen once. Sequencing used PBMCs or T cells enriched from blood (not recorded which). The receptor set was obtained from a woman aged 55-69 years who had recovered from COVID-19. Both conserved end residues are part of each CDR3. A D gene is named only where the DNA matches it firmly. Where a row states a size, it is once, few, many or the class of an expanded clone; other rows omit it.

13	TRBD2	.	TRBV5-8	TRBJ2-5	TGTGCCAGCAGTTACGACTCGGGGGGGACCCAGTACTTC	CASSYDSGGTQYF
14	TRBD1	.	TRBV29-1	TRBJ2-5	TGCAGCGTCCTGGGGACAGGGGGCGCGGAGACCCAGTACTTC	CSVLGTGGAETQYF
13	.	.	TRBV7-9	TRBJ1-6	TGTGCCAGCAGCTTAGACAGGGCGTCACCCCTCCACTTT	CASSLDRASPLHF
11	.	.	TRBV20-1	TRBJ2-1	TGCAGTGCCCCGGGGGTAAATGAGCAGTTCTTC	CSAPGVNEQFF
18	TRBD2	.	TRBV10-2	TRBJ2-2	TGCGCCAGCAGTGAGTCGGGTCTAGCGGGGGCCTACACCGGGGAGCTGTTTTTT	CASSESGLAGAYTGELFF
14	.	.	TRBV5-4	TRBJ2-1	TGTGCCAGCAGCTTGCCGAGCCCCTTGAATGAGCAGTTCTTC	CASSLPSPLNEQFF
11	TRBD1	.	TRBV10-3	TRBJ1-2	TGTGCCAGCCAGGGGGCGGGAGGCTACACCTTC	CASQGAGGYTF
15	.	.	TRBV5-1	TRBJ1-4	TGCGCCAGCAGCTTGGCCGGGATATGGAGTGAAAAACTGTTTTTT	CASSLAGIWSEKLFF
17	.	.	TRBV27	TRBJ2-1	TGTGCCAGCAGTTTAGGGGACTACAGGGCGACTTACAATGAGCAGTTCTTC	CASSLGDYRATYNEQFF
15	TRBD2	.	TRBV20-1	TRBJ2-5	TGCAGTGCTAGTAGCCTAGCGGGGGGTTTGGAGACCCAGTACTTC	CSASSLAGGLETQYF
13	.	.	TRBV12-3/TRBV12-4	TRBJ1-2	TGTGCCAGCAGGGCACAGGGTCGTGGGGGCTACACCTTC	CASRAQGRGGYTF
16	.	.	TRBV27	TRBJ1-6	TGTGCCAGCAGCCAACAGGGAAGCTCCTATAATTCACCCCTCCACTTT	CASSQQGSSYNSPLHF
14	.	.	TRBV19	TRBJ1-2	TGTGCCAGTAGAAGGGCCGGGAAGGTCTATGGCTACACCTTC	CASRRAGKVYGYTF
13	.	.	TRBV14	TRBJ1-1	TGTGCCAGCAGCTCACAGGTGAACACTGAAGCTTTCTTT	CASSSQVNTEAFF
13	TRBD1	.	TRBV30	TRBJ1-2	TGTGCCGGCGGCAGTAAGGGACAGAGGCCGGGGACCTTC	CAGGSKGQRPGTF
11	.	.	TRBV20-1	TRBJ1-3	TGCAGTGCTCGCTCTGGAAACACCATATATTTT	CSARSGNTIYF
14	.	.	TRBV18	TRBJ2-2	TGTGCCAGCTCACCGAAGACGGGCACCGGGGAGCTGTTTTTT	CASSPKTGTGELFF
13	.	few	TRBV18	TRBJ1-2	TGTGCCAGCTCACCCGGACAGAGTTGGAGCTACACCTTC	CASSPGQSWSYTF
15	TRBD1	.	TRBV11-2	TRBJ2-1	TGTGCCAGCAGATTACAGGGGGCGCGGTACAATGAGCAGTTCTTC	CASRLQGARYNEQFF
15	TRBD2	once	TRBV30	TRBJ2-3	TGTGCCTGGCCCCGGACTAGCGGGCGGGGCCTTACGCAGTATTTT	CAWPRTSGRGLTQYF
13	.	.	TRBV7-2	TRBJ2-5	TGTGCCAGCAGCTTATCAGCGGGAGAGACCCAGTACTTC	CASSLSAGETQYF